The present T cell receptor (beta chain) was sequenced within a study of molecular identifiers for immune sequencing clone quantification (dated by TCRdb to 2016 to 2019). With regard to the full study: In a replicate experiment, RNA from about 21,000 or 97,000 naive CD8 T cells was split into five aliquots, four of which were sequenced. CD8 T cells were used in a methods study to benchmark molecular-identifier clustering-based TCR repertoire sequencing (MIDCIRS) and TCR RNA copy counting.

V loses 0 bases, J loses 4 bases, and the germline ends lie 16 bases apart. According to the germline V gene, CDR1 reads MNHEY and CDR2 reads SVGEGT. The CDR3, cysteine through phenylalanine, is 17 amino acids long. Kept here is only the CDR3 DNA, which spans 51 bases and is read in frame from base 1. Naive CD8 T cell libraries were made from around 20,000 to 1,000,000 sorted cells using 10%, 30% or 50% of purified RNA. On a BD FACSAria II, naive CD8 T cells were FACS-sorted as CD8+CD4-CCR7+CD45RA+ and collected into RLT Plus buffer. To test detection sensitivity, Jurkat RNA equal to ten TCR copies was added to samples of about 20,000-1,000,000 naive CD8 T cells. CD8 T cells were enriched using RosetteSep CD8+ T Cell Enrichment Cocktail and Ficoll-Paque, and the enriched cells then underwent ACK red cell lysis. Preparation of the library involved PCR. The sequencer listed for this sample is NextSeq 500. Bulk TCR libraries were made following a previously described method, with the TCR primers given in Table S5. The Qiagen AllPrep DNA/RNA kit was used to purify total RNA. Before any analysis, reads coming from multiple sequencing runs of the same library were combined into one pool. Turning to the authors' computational methods: Only reads with exact TCR constant sequence were kept, trimmed to 150 nt, and grouped by their 12-nt molecular barcodes. Within each barcode group, reads were sub-clustered at a 15% Levenshtein threshold, and quality-weighted consensus sequences were built per RNA molecule. Non-functional sequences were filtered out, along with any lower-count sequence sitting one edit away from another sequence. Based on a fit of two negative binomial distributions, barcode sub-clusters having less than 20% of the maximum read count were discarded. Through fastp at Q25 and MiXCR, TCRdb rebuilt clones from the public reads, retaining in-frame beta chains. One record per CDR3 amino acid sequence lists the most common genes and DNA. The V and J calls, along with clone size, are taken from TCRdb and not from the paper's own processing. The sample table contains 400,000 to 600,000 distinct CDR3 sequences; only one count was recorded for about 25% of them. The ten largest make up about 0.75% of the sample.

In regard to this clonotype: Its antigen target is currently unknown. No qualities accompany the bases; no much larger clone lies one base away.

On the study overall, not on this receptor specifically: When barcode sub-clustering was not used, chimeric consensus sequences inflated TCR diversity, with chimeras reaching as high as 47%. In CMV-specific effector cells, over 97% of molecules were held by clones above 20 RNA copies, whereas under 1% of molecules were held by such clones in naive cells. Modeling gave around 2.7 recovered TCR RNA copies per cell versus 8 to 10 by digital PCR, implying about 30% capture efficiency. The naive libraries included spiked-in Jurkat TCR RNA (10 copies' worth), and this Jurkat TCR RNA is not part of the donor repertoire. Highly expanded clone sizes could be underestimated if identical TCR molecules share a barcode. Spiked-in Jurkat TCR RNA equivalent to a single cell was reported to be detectable even among approximately 1 million naive CD8 T cells.

The sequencing sample was made of naive CD8+ T cells from blood, with Jurkat cell RNA spiked in. This specimen's cell subset or site label, per the study, means: FACS-sorted CD8+CD4-CCR7+CD45RA+ naive T cells. The sequence derives from a human donor in good health. Some libraries in this study had Jurkat cell RNA spiked in. This sequence uses TRBV6-2 or TRBV6-3 and TRBJ1-5, with the D gene not clear enough to name. CDR3 protein: CASSYSVQVDKNQPQHF. At the DNA level, the sequence is TGTGCCAGCAGTTACTCTGTGCAGGTGGATAAGAATCAGCCCCAGCATTTT.